This entry describes one T cell receptor (beta chain). What the recovered Cohort 3 donors had was two negative PCRs, clearance, or symptom resolution. Trimming cost V 6 bases and J 4 bases, with 12 bases left between them. The CDR3 is made up of 13 amino acids. CDR1 is SGHAT, CDR2 FQNNGV, per germline. The data are from a study of blood T cell repertoires in COVID-19. Repertoires were generated with immunoSEQ multiplex PCR, while TCRdb's copy carries only in-frame clones and drops some. The repertoire holds roughly 180,000 clones, with around 78% as singletons. J is TRBJ1-2 and V is TRBV11-2; tentatively, D is TRBD1 (5 bases). The sequencing input was PBMCs or T cells enriched from blood (not recorded which). This clonotype originated in a woman aged 45 to 65 who had recovered from COVID-19. CDR3 sequence reads: CASSGMGPYGYTF. The CDR3 DNA is TGTGCCAGCAGTGGTATGGGGCCCTATGGCTACACCTTC.